The entry that follows covers one T cell receptor beta chain sequence. Profiling relied on immunoSEQ multiplex PCR, and the TCRdb table lists in-frame clones only, not all of them. The sample shows 200,000 to 250,000 clones, 80% to 90% of them seen only once. Participants' own reports of clinical history determined their cohort assignment. These data are taken from a study of blood T cell repertoires in COVID-19. As for the study in general: Collection of acute and convalescent COVID-19 samples took place in the United States, Italy and Spain. Sources were T cells, B-cell-depleted T cells, or PBMCs; the material itself was cDNA or gDNA.

Germline CDR1 is SNHLY and CDR2 is FYNNEI. Trimming removed 1 base from V and 7 bases from J, with 13 bases in between. This CDR3 region has 14 residues. The sequence was obtained from a woman aged 35 to 49 with acute COVID-19. What was sequenced was PBMCs or T cells enriched from blood (not recorded which). The chain couples TRBV2 to TRBJ1-2; D gene uncertain. Here the CDR3 reads CASSEEGVLGGYTF. In DNA, the CDR3 is TGTGCCAGCAGTGAAGAGGGAGTTTTAGGTGGCTACACCTTC.